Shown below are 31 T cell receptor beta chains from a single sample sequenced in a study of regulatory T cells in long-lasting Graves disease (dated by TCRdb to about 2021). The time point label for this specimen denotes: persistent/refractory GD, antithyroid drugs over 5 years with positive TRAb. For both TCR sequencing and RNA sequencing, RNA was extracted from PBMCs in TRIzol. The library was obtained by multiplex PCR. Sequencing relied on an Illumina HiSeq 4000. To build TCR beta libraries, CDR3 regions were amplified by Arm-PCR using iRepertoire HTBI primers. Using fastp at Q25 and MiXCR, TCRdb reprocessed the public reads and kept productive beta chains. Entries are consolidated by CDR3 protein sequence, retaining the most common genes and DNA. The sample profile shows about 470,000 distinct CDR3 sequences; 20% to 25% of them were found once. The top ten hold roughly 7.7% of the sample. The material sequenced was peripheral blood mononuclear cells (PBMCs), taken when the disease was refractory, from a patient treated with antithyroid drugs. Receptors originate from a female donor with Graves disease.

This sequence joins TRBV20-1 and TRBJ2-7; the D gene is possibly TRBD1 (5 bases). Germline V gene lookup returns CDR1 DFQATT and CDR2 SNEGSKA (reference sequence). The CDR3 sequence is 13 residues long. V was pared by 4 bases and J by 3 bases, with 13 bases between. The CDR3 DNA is TGCAGTGCTACCAGGGTAAATTTCTACGAGCAGTACTTC. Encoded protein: CSATRVNFYEQYF.

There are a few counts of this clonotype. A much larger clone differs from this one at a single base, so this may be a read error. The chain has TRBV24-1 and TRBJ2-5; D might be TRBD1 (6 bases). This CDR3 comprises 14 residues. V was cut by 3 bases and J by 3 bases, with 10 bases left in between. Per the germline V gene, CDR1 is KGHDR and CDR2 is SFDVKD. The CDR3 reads CATSDGGGKETQYF. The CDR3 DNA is TGTGCCACCAGTGATGGGGGCGGAAAAGAGACCCAGTACTTC.

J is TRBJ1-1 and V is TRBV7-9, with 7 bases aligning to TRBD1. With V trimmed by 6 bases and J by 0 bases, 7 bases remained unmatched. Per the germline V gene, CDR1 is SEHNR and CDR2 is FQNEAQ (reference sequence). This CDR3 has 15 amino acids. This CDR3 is CASRLGTGVNTEAFF. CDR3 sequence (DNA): TGTGCCAGCAGGCTTGGAACAGGGGTGAACACTGAAGCTTTCTTT.

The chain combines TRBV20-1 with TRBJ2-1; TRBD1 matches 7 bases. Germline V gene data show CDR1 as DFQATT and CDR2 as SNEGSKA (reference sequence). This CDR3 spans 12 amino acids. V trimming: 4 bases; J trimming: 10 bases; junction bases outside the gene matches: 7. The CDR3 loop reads CSAIDRVAEQFF. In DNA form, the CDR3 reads TGCAGTGCTATCGACAGGGTCGCCGAGCAGTTCTTC.

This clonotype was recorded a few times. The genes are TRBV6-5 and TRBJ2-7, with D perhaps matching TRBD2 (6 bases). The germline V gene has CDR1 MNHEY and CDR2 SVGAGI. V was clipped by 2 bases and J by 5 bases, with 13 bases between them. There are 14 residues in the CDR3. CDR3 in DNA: TGTGCCAGCAGTTACCAAAGACTAGGCGACGAGCAGTACTTC. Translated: CASSYQRLGDEQYF.

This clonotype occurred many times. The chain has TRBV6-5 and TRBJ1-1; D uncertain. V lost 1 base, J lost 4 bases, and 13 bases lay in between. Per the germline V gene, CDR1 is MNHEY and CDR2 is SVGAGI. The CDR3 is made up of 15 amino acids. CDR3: CASSYFRSGGTEAFF. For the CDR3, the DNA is TGTGCCAGCAGTTACTTCCGATCCGGAGGCACTGAAGCTTTCTTT.

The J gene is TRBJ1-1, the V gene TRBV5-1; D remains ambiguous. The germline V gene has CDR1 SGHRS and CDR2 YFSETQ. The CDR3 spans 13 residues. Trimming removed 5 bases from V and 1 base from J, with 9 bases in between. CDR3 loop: CASREAANTEAFF. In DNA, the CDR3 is TGCGCCAGCAGAGAGGCCGCGAACACTGAAGCTTTCTTT. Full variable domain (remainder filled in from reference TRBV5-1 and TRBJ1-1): KAGVTQTPRYLIKTRGQQVTLSCSPISGHRSVSWYQQTPGQGLQFLFEYFSETQRNKGNFPGRFSGRQFSNSRSEMNVSTLELGDSALYLCASREAANTEAFFGQGTRLTVV.

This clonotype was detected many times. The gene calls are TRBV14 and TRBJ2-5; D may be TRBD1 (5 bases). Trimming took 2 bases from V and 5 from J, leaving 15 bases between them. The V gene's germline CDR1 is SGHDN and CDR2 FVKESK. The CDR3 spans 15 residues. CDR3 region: CASSQFALGRETQYF. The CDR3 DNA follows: TGTGCCAGCAGCCAATTTGCCTTGGGGCGGGAGACCCAGTACTTC. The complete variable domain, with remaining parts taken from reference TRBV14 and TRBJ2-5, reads EAGVTQFPSHSVIEKGQTVTLRCDPISGHDNLYWYRRVMGKEIKFLLHFVKESKQDESGMPNNRFLAERTGGTYSTLKVQPAELEDSGVYFCASSQFALGRETQYFGPGTRLLVL.

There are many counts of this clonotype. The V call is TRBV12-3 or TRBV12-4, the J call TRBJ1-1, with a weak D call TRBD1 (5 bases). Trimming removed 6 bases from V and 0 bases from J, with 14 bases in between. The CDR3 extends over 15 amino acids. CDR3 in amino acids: CASSPERQMNTEAFF. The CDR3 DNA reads TGTGCCAGCAGCCCTGAAAGACAGATGAACACTGAAGCTTTCTTT.

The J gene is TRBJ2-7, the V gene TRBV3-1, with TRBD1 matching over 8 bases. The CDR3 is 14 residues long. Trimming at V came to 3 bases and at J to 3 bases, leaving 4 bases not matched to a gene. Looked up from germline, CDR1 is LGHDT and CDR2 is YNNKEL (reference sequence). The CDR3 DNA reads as TGTGCCAGCAGCCAGGCAGGGGGCGTCTACGAGCAGTACTTC. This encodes CASSQAGGVYEQYF.

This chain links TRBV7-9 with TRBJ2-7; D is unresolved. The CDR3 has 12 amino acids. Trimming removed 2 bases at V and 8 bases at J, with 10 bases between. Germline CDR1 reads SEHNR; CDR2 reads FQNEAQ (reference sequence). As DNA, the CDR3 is TGTGCCAGCAGCTTAAGAGAGTATCAGCAGTACTTC. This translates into CASSLREYQQYF. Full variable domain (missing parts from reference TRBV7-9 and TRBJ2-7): DTGVSQNPRHKITKRGQNVTFRCDPISEHNRLYWYRQTLGQGPEFLTYFQNEAQLEKSRLLSDRFSAERPKGSFSTLEIQRTEQGDSAMYLCASSLREYQQYFGPGTRLTVT.

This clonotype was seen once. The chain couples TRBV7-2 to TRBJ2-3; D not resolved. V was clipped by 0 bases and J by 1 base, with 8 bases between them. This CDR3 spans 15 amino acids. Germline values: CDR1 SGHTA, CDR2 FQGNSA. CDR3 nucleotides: TGTGCCAGCAGCTTAGCAGCCCAGGGCACAGATACGCAGTATTTT. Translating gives CASSLAAQGTDTQYF.

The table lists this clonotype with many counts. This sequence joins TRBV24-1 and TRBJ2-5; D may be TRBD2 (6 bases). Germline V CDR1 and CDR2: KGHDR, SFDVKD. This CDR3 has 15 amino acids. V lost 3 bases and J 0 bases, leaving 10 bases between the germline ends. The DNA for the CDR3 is TGTGCCACCAGTGATGAGCGGGCACACCAAGAGACCCAGTACTTC. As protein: CATSDERAHQETQYF.

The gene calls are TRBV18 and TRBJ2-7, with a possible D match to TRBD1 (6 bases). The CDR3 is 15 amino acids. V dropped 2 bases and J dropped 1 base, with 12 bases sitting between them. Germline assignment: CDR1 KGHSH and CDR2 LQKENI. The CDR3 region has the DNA TGTGCCAGCTCACCAGACGACAGGACTTCCTACGAGCAGTACTTC. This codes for CASSPDDRTSYEQYF.

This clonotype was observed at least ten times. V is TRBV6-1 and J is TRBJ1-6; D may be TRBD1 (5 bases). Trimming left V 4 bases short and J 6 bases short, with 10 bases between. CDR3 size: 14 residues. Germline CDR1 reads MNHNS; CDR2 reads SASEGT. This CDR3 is CASSVGAGNSPLHF. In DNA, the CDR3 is TGTGCCAGCAGTGTAGGGGCCGGTAATTCACCCCTCCACTTT.

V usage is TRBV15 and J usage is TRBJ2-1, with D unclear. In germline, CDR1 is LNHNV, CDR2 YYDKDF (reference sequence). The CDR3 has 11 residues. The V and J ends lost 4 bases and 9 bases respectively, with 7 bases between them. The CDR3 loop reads CATSITGEQFF. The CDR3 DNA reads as TGTGCCACCAGCATCACGGGTGAGCAGTTCTTC.

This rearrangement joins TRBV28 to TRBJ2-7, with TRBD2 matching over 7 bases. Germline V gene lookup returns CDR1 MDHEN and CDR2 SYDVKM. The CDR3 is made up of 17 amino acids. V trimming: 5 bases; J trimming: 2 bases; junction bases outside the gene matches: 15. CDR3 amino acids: CASSPFGGGGNAYEQYF. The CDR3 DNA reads TGTGCCAGCAGTCCCTTTGGGGGGGGGGGGAACGCCTACGAGCAGTACTTC.

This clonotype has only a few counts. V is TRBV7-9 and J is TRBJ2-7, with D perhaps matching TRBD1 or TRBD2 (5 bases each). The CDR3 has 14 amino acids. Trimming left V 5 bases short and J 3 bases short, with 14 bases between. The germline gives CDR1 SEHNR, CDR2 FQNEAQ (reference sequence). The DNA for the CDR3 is TGTGCCAGCAGCCCCCGGGACGGCGGCTACGAGCAGTACTTC. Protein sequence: CASSPRDGGYEQYF.

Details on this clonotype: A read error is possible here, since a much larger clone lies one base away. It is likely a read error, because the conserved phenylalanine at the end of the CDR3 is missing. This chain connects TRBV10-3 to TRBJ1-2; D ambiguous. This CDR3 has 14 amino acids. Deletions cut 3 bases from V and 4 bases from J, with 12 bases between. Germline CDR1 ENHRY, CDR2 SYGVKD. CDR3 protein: CAISESPGRYGYTY. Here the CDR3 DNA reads TGTGCCATCAGTGAATCCCCCGGTCGCTATGGCTACACCTAC.

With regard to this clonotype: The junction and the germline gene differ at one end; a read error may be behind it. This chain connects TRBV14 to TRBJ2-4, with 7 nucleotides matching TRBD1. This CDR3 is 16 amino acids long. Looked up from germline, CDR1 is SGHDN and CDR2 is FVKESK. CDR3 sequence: CASRQGGDRDRNIQYF. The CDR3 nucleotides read TGTGCCAGCAGGCAAGGAGGCGACAGGGACCGAAACATTCAGTACTTC.

This chain's CDR3 is CASSSYSGGGEQYF. In DNA, the CDR3 is TGTGCCAGCAGCTCGTATAGCGGGGGCGGTGAGCAGTACTTC. This chain uses TRBV7-2 with TRBJ2-7, with TRBD2 identical over 9 bases. V lost 4 bases and J lost 7; bases outside the gene matches: 8. Germline V gene sequence: CDR1 SGHTA, CDR2 FQGNSA. This CDR3 has 14 amino acids.

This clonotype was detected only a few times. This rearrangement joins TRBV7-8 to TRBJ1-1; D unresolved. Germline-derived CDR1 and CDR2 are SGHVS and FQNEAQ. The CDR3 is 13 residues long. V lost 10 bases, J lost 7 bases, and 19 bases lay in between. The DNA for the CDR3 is TGTGCCACCACCCCCCAGAGCGCTGGTGAAGCTTTCTTT. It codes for CATTPQSAGEAFF.

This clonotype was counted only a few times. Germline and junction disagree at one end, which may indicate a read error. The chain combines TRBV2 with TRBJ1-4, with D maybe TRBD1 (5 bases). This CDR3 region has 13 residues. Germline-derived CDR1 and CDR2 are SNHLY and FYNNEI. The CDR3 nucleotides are TGTGCCGGCAGTGTTAGGGGAAATGAAAAACTGTTTTTT. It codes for CAGSVRGNEKLFF. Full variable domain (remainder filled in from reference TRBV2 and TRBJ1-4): EPEVTQTPSHQVTQMGQEVILRCVPISNHLYFYWYRQILGQKVEFLVSFYNNEISEKSEIFDDQFSVERPDGSNFTLKIRSTKLEDSAMYFCAGSVRGNEKLFFGSGTQLSVL.

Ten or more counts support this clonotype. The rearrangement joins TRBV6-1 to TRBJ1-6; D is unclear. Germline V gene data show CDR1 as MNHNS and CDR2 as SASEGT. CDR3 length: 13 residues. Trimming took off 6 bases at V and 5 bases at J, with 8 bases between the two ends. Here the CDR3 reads CASRSVHNSPLHF. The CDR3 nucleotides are TGTGCCAGCAGGTCTGTCCATAATTCACCCCTCCACTTT.

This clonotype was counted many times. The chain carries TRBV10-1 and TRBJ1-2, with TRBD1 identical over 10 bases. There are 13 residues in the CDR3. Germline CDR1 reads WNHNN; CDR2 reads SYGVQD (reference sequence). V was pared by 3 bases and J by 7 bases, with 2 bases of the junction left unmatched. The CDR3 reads CASSEGTGAGYTF. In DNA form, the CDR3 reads TGCGCCAGCAGTGAAGGGACAGGGGCTGGCTACACCTTC.

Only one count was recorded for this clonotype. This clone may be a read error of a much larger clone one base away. In DNA form, the CDR3 reads TGTGCCAGCAGCGGTGGACCGTCAGGTGAAAAACTGTCTTTT. It encodes CASSGGPSGEKLSF. The chain employs TRBV7-9 and TRBJ1-4; D ambiguous. Germline CDR1 is SEHNR and CDR2 is FQNEAQ (reference sequence). There are 14 residues in the CDR3.

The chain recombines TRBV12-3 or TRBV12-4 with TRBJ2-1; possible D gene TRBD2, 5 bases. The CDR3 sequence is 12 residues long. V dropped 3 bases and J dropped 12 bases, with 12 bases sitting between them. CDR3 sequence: CASSLPPEGQFF. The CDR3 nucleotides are TGTGCCAGCAGTTTGCCCCCCGAGGGGCAGTTCTTC.

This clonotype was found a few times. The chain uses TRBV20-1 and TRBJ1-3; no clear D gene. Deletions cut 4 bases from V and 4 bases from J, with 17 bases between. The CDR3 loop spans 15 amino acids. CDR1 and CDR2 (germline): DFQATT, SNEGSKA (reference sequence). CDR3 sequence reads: CSANAQAEKGNTIYF. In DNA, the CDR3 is TGCAGTGCTAATGCTCAGGCAGAAAAAGGAAACACCATATATTTT.

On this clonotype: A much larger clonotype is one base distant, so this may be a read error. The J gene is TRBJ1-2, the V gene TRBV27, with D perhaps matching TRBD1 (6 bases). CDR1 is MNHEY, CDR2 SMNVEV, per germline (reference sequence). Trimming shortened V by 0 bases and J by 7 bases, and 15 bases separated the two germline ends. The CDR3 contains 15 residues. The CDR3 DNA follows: TGTGCCAGCAGTTTATCCGGACAGAGGGGTGGTGGCTACACCTTC. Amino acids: CASSLSGQRGGGYTF.

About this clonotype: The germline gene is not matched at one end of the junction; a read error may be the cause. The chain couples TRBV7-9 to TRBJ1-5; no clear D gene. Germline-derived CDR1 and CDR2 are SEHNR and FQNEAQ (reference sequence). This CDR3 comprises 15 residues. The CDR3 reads CASSSSLYSNQPPHF. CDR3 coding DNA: TGTGCCAGCAGCTCCAGCCTATATAGCAATCAGCCCCCGCATTTT.

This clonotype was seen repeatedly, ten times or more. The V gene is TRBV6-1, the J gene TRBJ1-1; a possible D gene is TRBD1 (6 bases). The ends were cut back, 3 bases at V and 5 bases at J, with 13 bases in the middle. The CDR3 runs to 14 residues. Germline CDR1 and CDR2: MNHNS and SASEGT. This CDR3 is CASSEWQGRTEAFF. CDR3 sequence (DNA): TGTGCCAGCAGTGAGTGGCAGGGGCGGACTGAAGCTTTCTTT.